This T cell receptor (beta chain) was profiled in a study of T-cell reconstitution after alpha-beta-depleted transplantation in children. Overall study findings and caveats: Several hundred expanded graft clones reportedly gave rise to the alpha-beta T cells present about two months after transplant. At the one-year point after transplant, T-cell counts and TCRbeta diversity were found to come mostly from T cells that had been newly produced.

Preparing the TCRbeta library involved the use of unique molecular identifiers. Each CDR3 protein gets one entry after TCRdb re-called the PCR reads with MiXCR. This sample has approximately 110,000 distinct CDR3 sequences, with more than 20% found just once. This clonotype was seen more than once but under ten times. Its matching antigen is unknown. Germline lookup yields CDR1 DFQATT and CDR2 SNEGSKA (reference sequence). Trimming cost V 0 bases and J 8 bases; bases outside gene matches: 4. The CDR3 has 14 amino acids. This receptor was taken from a male patient under 10 years old who had a stem cell transplant for chronic granulomatous disease, so the T cells may come from the graft donor. The rearrangement uses TRBV20-1 and TRBJ2-1; 10 nucleotides agree with TRBD1. The sequences come from PBMCs, mostly from graft donor cells, collected 180 days after TCRalphabeta/CD19-depleted stem cell transplant. The CDR3 here is CSARDSGTGDEQFF. CDR3 in DNA: TGCAGTGCTAGAGATTCGGGGACAGGGGATGAGCAGTTCTTC.